The next 3 T cell receptor beta chains were all read from a single sample in a study of cytomegalovirus exposure and HLA in healthy donors. This table comes from immunoSEQ multiplex PCR, and its TCRdb copy is limited to in-frame clones, with some not included. The data show about 150,000 clones, with approximately 89% seen just once and approximately 0.7% held by the top ten. Sequences were obtained from PBMCs. All receptors derive from a man aged 18 to 30 in good health and CMV-seronegative.

This chain connects TRBV7-8 to TRBJ1-3; perhaps TRBD1 as D (6 bases). CDR1 and CDR2 (germline): SGHVS, FQNEAQ. The CDR3 spans 15 residues. The V and J ends lost 5 bases and 4 bases respectively, with 15 bases between them. CDR3 sequence: CASSQIQGSGNTIYF. CDR3 nucleotides: TGTGCCAGCAGCCAAATACAGGGTTCCGGAAACACCATATATTTT.

V is TRBV18 and J is TRBJ1-5, with D maybe TRBD1 (5 bases). There are 14 residues in the CDR3. Between the trimmed V and J ends, which lost 3 bases and 6 bases, there was a span of 12 bases. Per germline, CDR1 KGHSH and CDR2 LQKENI. In DNA, the CDR3 is TGTGCCAGCTCACCTGGAACAGGCGGTCAGCCCCAGCATTTT. It codes for CASSPGTGGQPQHF.

The chain uses TRBV18 and TRBJ2-6; TRBD1 matches at 12 bases. The CDR3 has 23 residues. Trimming removed 4 bases from V and 2 bases from J; junction bases left unmatched: 21. Germline CDR1 is KGHSH and CDR2 is LQKENI. The CDR3 region has the DNA TGTGCCAGCTCACTACTATTCCGGGACAGGGGGCAGGAAGGGGAGACTGGGGCCAACGTCCTGACTTTC. Translating gives CASSLLFRDRGQEGETGANVLTF.